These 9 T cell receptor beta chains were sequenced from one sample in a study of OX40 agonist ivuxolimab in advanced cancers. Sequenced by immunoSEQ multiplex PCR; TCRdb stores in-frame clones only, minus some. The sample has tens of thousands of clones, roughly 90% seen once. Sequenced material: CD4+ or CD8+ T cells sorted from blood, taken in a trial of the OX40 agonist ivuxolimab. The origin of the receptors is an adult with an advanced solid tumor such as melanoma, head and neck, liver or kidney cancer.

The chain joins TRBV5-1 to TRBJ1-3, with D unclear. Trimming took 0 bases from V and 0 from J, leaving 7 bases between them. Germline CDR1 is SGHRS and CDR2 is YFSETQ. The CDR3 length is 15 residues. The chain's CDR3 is CASSLGPSSGNTIYF. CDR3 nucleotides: TGCGCCAGCAGCTTGGGCCCGAGCTCTGGAAACACCATATATTTT.

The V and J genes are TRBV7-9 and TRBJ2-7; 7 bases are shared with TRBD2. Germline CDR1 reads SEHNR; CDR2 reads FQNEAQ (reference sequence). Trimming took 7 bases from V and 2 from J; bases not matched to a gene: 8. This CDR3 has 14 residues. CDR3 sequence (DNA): TGTGCCAGCACCCCGCCCGGGGGGACCTACGAGCAGTACTTC. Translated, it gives CASTPPGGTYEQYF.

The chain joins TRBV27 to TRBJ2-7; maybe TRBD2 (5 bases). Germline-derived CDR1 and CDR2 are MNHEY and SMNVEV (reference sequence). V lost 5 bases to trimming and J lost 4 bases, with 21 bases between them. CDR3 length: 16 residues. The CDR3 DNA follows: TGTGCCAGCAGTCCGTCGATGGGAGAGGGAGTGTACGAGCAGTACTTC. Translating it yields CASSPSMGEGVYEQYF.

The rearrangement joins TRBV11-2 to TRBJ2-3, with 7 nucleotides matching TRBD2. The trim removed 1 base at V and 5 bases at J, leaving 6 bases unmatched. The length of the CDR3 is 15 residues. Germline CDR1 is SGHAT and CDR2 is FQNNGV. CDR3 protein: CASSLGRGVGDTQYF. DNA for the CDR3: TGTGCCAGCAGCTTAGGTCGGGGGGTAGGAGATACGCAGTATTTT.

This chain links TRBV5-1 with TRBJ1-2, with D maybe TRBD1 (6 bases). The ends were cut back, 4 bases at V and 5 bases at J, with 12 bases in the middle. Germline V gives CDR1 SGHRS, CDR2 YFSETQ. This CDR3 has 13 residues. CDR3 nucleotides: TGCGCCAGCAGCCCGGGACAAGTGTATGGCTACACCTTC. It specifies CASSPGQVYGYTF.

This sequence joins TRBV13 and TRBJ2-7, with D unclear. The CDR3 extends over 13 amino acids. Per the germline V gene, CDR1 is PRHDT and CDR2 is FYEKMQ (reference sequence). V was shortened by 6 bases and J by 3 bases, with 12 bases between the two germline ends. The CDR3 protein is CASRTTAHYEQYF. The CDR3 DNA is TGTGCCAGCAGAACTACAGCTCACTACGAGCAGTACTTC.

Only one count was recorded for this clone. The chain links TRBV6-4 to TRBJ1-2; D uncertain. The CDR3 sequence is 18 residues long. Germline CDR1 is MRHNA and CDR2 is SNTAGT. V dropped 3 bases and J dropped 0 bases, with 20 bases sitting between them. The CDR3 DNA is TGTGCCAGCAGTGATATTCGGGTCCCGGTCGCAACTAACTATGGCTACACCTTC. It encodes CASSDIRVPVATNYGYTF.

This CDR3 reads CASSQGTSEQYF. CDR3 bases: TGCGCCAGCAGCCAGGGGACTTCCGAGCAGTACTTC. V usage is TRBV4-1 and J usage is TRBJ2-7, with a weak D call TRBD2 (6 bases). This CDR3 is built from 12 residues. Germline CDR1 and CDR2: MGHRA and YSYEKL. Trimming removed 3 bases from V and 6 bases from J, with 9 bases in between.

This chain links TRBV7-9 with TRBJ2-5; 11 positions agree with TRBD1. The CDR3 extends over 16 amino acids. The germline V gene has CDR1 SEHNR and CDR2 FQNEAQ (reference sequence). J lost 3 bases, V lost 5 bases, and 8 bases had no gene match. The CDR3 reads CASSAEWDRGKETQYF. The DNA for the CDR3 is TGTGCCAGCAGCGCAGAGTGGGACAGGGGGAAAGAGACCCAGTACTTC.